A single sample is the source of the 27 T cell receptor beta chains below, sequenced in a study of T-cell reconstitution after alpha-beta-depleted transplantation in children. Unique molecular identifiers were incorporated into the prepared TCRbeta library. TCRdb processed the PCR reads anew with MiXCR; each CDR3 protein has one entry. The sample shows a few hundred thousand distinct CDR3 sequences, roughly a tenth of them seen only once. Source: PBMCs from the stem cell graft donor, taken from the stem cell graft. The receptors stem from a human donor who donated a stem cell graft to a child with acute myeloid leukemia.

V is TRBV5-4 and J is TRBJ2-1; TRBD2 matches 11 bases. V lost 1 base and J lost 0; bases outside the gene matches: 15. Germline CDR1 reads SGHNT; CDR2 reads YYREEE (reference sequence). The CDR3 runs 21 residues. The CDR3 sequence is CASSLRSPSGGYPSSYNEQFF. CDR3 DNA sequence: TGTGCCAGCAGCTTGCGTTCCCCTAGCGGGGGGTATCCGAGCTCCTACAATGAGCAGTTCTTC.

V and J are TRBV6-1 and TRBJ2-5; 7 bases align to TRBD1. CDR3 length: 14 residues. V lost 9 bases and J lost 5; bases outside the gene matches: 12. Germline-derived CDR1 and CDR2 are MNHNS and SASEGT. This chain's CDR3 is CASLRTDRVETQYF. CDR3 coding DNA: TGTGCCAGTCTTCGAACCGACAGGGTGGAGACCCAGTACTTC.

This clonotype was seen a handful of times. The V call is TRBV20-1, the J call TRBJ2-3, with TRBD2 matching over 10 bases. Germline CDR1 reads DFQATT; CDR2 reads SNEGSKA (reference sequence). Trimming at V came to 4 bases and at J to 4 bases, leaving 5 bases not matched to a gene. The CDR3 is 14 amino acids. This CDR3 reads CSATLAGVSDTQYF. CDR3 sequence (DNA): TGCAGTGCTACTCTAGCGGGAGTTTCAGATACGCAGTATTTT.

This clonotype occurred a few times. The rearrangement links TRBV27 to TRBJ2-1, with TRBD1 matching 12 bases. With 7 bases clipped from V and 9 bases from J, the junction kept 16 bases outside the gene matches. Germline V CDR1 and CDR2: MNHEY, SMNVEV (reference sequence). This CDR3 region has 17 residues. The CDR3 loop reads CASIQSPGTGGLGEQFF. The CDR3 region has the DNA TGTGCCAGCATTCAAAGTCCCGGGACAGGGGGCTTGGGTGAGCAGTTCTTC.

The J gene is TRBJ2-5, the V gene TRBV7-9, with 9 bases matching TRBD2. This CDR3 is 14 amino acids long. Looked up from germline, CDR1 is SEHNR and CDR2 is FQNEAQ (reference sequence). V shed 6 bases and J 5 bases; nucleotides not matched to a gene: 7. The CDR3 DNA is TGTGCCAGCAGAACTTTAGCGGGAGAGGAGACCCAGTACTTC. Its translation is CASRTLAGEETQYF.

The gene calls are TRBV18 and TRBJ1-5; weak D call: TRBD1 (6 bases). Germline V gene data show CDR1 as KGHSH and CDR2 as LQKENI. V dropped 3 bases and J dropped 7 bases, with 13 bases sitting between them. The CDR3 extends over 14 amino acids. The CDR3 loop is CASSPDRYGQPQHF. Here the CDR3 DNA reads TGTGCCAGCTCACCTGACAGGTACGGCCAGCCCCAGCATTTT.

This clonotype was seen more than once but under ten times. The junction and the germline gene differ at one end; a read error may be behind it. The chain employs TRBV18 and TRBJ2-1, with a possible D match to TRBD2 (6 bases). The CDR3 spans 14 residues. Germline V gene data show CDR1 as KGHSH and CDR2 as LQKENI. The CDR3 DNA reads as TGTGCCAGCTCACCGCGGGACTCCAACAATGAGCAGTTCTTC. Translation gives CASSPRDSNNEQFF.

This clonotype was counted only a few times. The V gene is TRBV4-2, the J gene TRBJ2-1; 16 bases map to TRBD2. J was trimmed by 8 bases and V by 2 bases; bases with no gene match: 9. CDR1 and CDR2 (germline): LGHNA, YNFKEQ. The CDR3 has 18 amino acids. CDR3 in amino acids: CASSQQGLAGGRSDEQFF. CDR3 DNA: TGTGCCAGCAGCCAACAGGGACTAGCGGGAGGGCGGAGCGATGAGCAGTTCTTC.

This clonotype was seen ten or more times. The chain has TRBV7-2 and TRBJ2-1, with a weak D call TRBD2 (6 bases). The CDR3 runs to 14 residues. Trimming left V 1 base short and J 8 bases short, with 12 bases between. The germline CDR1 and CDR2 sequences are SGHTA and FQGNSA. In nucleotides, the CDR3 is TGTGCCAGCAGCTTAGGGGACTGGGCCGATGAGCAGTTCTTC. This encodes CASSLGDWADEQFF.

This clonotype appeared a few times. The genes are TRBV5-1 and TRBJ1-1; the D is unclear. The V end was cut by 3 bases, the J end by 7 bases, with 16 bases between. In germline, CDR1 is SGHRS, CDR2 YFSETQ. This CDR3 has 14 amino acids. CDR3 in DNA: TGCGCCAGCAGCTACGACGCGGTAGGTGGTGAAGCTTTCTTT. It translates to CASSYDAVGGEAFF.

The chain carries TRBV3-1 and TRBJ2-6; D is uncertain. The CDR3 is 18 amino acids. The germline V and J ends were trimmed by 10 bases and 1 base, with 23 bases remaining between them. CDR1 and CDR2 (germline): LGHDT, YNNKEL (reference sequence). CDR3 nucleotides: TGTGCCACCTCCAAGTACGCCGAAATTGAATCTGGGGCCAACGTCCTGACTTTC. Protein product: CATSKYAEIESGANVLTF.

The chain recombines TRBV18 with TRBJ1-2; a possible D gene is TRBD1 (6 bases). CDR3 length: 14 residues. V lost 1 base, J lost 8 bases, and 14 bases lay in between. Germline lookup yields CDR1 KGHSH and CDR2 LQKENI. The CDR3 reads CASSPQGTGKGYTF. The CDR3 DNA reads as TGTGCCAGCTCACCACAGGGTACAGGGAAGGGCTACACCTTC.

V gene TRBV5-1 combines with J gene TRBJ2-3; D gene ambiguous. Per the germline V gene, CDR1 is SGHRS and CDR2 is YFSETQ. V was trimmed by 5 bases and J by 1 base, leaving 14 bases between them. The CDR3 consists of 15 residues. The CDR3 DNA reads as TGCGCCAGCAGTTTGCGGCAGATCGGCACAGATACGCAGTATTTT. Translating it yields CASSLRQIGTDTQYF.

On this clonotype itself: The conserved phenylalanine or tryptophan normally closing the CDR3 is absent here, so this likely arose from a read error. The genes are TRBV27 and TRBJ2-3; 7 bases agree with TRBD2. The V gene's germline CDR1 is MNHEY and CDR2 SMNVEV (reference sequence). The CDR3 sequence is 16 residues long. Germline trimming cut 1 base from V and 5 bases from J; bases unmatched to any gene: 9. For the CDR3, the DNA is TGTGCCAGCAGTTTATTGGTCGCGGGAGTAGGAGATACGCAGTATTTG. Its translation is CASSLLVAGVGDTQYL.

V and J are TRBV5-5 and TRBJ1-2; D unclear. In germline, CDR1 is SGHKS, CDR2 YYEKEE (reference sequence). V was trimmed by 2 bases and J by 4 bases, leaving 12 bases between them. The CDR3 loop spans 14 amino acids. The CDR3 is CASSFSPGFYGYTF. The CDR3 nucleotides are TGTGCCAGCAGCTTCTCTCCCGGATTCTATGGCTACACCTTC.

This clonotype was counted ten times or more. The CDR3 DNA follows: TGTGCCAGCAGCTTAGGAGGGACAGGGGGTAATCAGCCCCAGCATTTT. This codes for CASSLGGTGGNQPQHF. The rearrangement joins TRBV7-8 to TRBJ1-5; TRBD1 aligns across 11 bases. After removal of 1 base from V and 4 bases from J, the junction contained 3 bases not matched to a gene. Germline-derived CDR1 and CDR2 are SGHVS and FQNEAQ. This CDR3 has 16 amino acids.

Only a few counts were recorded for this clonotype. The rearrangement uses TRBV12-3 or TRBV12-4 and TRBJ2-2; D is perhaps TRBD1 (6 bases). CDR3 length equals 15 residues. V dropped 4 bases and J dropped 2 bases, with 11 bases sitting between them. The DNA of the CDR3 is TGTGCCAGCAGTTATCCGGGACAAAACACCGGGGAGCTGTTTTTT. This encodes CASSYPGQNTGELFF.

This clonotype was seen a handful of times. CDR3 amino acids: CASTLKGGGNQPQHF. As DNA, the CDR3 is TGCGCCAGCACTCTGAAGGGAGGGGGCAATCAGCCCCAGCATTTT. The J gene is TRBJ1-5, the V gene TRBV5-1; D is possibly TRBD1 (5 bases). Germline V gene sequence: CDR1 SGHRS, CDR2 YFSETQ. Trimming stripped 6 bases from V and 2 bases from J, with 15 bases between. This CDR3 region has 15 residues.

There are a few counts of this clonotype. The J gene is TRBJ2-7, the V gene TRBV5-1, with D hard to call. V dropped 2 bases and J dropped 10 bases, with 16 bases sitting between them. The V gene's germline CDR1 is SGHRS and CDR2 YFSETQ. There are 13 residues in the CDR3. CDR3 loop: CASSFPLEGRQYF. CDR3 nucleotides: TGCGCCAGCAGCTTTCCCCTGGAAGGGCGTCAGTACTTC. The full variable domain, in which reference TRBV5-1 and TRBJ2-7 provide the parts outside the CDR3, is KAGVTQTPRYLIKTRGQQVTLSCSPISGHRSVSWYQQTPGQGLQFLFEYFSETQRNKGNFPGRFSGRQFSNSRSEMNVSTLELGDSALYLCASSFPLEGRQYFGPGTRLTVT.

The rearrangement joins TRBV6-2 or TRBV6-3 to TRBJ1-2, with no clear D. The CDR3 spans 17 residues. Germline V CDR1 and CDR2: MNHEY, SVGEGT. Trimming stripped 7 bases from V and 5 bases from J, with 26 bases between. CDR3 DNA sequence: TGTGCCAGCAATTCCGTCCAGCACCCGGCTCCACCTTATGGCTACACCTTC. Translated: CASNSVQHPAPPYGYTF.

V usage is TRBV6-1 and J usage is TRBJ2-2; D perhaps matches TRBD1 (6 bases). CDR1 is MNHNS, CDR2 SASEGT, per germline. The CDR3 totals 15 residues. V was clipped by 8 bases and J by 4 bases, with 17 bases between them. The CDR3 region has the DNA TGTGCCAGCCTAACCTTACAGGGTGGCACCGGGGAGCTGTTTTTT. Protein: CASLTLQGGTGELFF.

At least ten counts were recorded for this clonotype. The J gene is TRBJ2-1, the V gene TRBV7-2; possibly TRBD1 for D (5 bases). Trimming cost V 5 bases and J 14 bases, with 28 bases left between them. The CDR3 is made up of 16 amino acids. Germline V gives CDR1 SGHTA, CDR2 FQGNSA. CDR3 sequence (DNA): TGTGCCAGCAGCCCCCGGGTCTCCAACGTACCAGGGTCGGAGTTCTTC. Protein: CASSPRVSNVPGSEFF.

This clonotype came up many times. In DNA form, the CDR3 reads TGTGCCAGCAGACAAACCAACCGGGACAGCCCGTACTTC. This gives the protein CASRQTNRDSPYF. The chain recombines TRBV12-3 or TRBV12-4 with TRBJ2-5; 7 bases agree with TRBD1. Germline trimming cut 6 bases from V and 13 bases from J; bases unmatched to any gene: 14. The CDR3 has 13 amino acids.

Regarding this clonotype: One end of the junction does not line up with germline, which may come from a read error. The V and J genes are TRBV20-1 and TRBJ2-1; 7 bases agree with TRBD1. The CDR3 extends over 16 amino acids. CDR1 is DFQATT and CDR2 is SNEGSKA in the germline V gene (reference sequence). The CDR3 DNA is TGCTGTGCCAGAGATGTGACAGGGCGCTCCTACAATGAGCAGTTCTTC. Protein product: CCARDVTGRSYNEQFF.

In DNA, the CDR3 is TGCAGTGCAGTGGGACAGGGGGCTCAGAATGAGCAGTTCTTC. It yields the protein CSAVGQGAQNEQFF. The chain has TRBV20-1 and TRBJ2-1; 12 bases match TRBD1. The CDR3 is 14 residues long. Per the germline V gene, CDR1 is DFQATT and CDR2 is SNEGSKA (reference sequence). With V trimmed by 6 bases and J by 7 bases, 7 bases remained unmatched.

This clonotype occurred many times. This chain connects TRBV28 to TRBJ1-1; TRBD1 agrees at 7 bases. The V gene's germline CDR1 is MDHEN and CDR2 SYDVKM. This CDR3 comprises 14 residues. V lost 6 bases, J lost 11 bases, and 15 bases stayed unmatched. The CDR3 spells CASSNRGPGRVAFF. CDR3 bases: TGTGCCAGCAGCAACAGGGGACCAGGAAGGGTGGCTTTCTTT.

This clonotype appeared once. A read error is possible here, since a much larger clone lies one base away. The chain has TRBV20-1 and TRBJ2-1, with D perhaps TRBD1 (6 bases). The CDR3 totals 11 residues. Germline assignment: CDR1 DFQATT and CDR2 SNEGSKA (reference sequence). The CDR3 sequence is CSARGDNDQFF. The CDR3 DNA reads TGCAGTGCTAGGGGGGACAATGACCAGTTCTTC.